This TCR beta chain was captured by sequencing in a study of cytomegalovirus exposure and HLA in healthy donors. Background on the study: Earlier findings included roughly 100 million unique TCR beta sequences obtained from about 180 million T cells. Points from the study as a whole: The study listed 150 to 200 cytomegalovirus-associated TCR beta chains. The authors later found most CMV-associated TCR beta chains appeared HLA-restricted. Within an earlier analysis, most TCR beta V segments proved productive either about 90% or about 30% of the time.

This PCR relied on a set of 60 Vbeta primers and 13 Jbeta primers. Libraries were prepared by immunoSEQ multiplex PCR; TCRdb keeps only in-frame clonotypes and omits some of them. Of about 110,000 clones in the sample, around 80% were seen once. Regarding this clone: Antigen: not known.

V was shortened by 5 bases and J by 3 bases, with 11 bases between the two germline ends. The CDR3 sequence is 14 residues long. Germline CDR1 MNHEY, CDR2 SMNVEV (reference sequence). The genes are TRBV27 and TRBJ2-4; a weak D match, TRBD1 (5 bases). This clonotype was sampled from a man aged 35-49 years in good health and CMV-seropositive. Sequencing input: PBMCs. The CDR3 loop is CASSVGADKNIQYF. Here the CDR3 DNA reads TGTGCCAGCAGTGTAGGGGCAGACAAAAACATTCAGTACTTC.